This T cell receptor (beta chain) came from a study of blood T cells in healthy people across ages. Broader study findings: There were more naive CD4+ cells and higher diversity in long-lived donors than in aged donors. TCR beta diversity tracked closely with naive T cell percentage.

Germline V lookup: CDR1 KGHDR, CDR2 SFDVKD. Between the trimmed V and J ends, which lost 9 bases and 10 bases, there was a span of 17 bases. The CDR3 spans 12 residues. Note on this clonotype: Antigen: not known.

Next came a second PCR, run for roughly 6 to 11 cycles, which used a sample-barcoded 5' primer along with a J-beta primer mix. A template-switch adaptor containing 12 random nucleotides labeled each cDNA molecule. TCRdb recomputed calls from the 5' RACE reads with MiXCR, one row per CDR3 protein. The sample holds roughly 900,000 distinct CDR3 sequences, 29% seen once. Every donor provided around 9.3 milliliters of peripheral blood. Sample: blood. The V gene is TRBV24-1, the J gene TRBJ1-1, with a weak D call TRBD1 (5 bases). The clonotype originates from a woman of 80 years or more in good health. CDR3 sequence reads: CATGAGTGRAFF. The CDR3 DNA is TGTGCCACCGGGGCAGGGACGGGGCGAGCTTTCTTT.